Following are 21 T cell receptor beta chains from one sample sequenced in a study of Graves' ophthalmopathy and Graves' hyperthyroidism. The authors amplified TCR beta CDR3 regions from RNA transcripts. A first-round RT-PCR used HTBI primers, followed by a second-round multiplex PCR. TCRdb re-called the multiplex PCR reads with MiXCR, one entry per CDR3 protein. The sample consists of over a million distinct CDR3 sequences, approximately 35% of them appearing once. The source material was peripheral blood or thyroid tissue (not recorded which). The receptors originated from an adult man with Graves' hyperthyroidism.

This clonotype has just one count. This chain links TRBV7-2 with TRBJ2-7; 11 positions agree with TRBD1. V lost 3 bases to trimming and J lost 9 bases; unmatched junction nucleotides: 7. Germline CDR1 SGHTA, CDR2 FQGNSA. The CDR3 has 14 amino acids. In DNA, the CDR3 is TGTGCCAGCAGCTTGGGGACAGGGGGTGGAGTGCAGTACTTC. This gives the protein CASSLGTGGGVQYF.

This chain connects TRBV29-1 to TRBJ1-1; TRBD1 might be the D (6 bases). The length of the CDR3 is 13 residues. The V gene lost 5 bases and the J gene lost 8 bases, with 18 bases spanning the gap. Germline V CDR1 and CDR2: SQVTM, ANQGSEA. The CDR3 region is CSVQGPVTSEAFF. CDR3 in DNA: TGCAGCGTTCAGGGGCCCGTGACATCCGAAGCTTTCTTT. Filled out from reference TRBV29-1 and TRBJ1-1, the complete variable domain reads SAVISQKPSRDICQRGTSLTIQCQVDSQVTMMFWYRQQPGQSLTLIATANQGSEATYESGFVIDKFPISRPNLTFSTLTVSNMSPEDSSIYLCSVQGPVTSEAFFGQGTRLTVV.

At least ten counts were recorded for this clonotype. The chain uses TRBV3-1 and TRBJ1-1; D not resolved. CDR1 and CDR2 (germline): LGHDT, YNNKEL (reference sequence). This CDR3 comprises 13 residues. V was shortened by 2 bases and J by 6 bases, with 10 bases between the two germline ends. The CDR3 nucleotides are TGTGCCAGCAGCCAAACCACAAGGGCTGAAGCTTTCTTT. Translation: CASSQTTRAEAFF.

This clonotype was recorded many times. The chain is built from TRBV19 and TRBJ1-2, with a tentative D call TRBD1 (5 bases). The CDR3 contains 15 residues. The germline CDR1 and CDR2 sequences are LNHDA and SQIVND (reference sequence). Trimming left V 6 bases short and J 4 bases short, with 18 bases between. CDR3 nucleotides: TGTGCCAGTAGCACCCCCATCGGAGGGACCTATGGCTACACCTTC. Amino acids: CASSTPIGGTYGYTF.

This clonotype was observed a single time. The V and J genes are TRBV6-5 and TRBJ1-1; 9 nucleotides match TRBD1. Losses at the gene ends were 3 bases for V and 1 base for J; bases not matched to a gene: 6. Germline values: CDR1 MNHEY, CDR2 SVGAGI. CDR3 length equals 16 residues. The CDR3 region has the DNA TGTGCCAGCAGTTATACAGGGGGCCCCGGGAACACTGAAGCTTTCTTT. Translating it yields CASSYTGGPGNTEAFF.

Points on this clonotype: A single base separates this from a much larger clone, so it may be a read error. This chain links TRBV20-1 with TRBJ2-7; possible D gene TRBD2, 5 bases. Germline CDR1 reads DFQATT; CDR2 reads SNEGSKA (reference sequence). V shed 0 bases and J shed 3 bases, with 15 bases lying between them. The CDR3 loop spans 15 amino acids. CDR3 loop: CSARELRPAVYEQYF. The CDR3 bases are TGCAGTGCTAGAGAACTCAGACCAGCGGTCTACGAGCAGTACTTC.

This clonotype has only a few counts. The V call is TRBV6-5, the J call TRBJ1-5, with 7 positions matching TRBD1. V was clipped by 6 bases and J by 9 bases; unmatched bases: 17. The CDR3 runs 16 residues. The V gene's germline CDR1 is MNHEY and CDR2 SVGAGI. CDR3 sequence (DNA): TGTGCCAGCAGCTCGAGGACAGGCCCCACAACGTGGCCCCAGCATTTT. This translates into CASSSRTGPTTWPQHF.

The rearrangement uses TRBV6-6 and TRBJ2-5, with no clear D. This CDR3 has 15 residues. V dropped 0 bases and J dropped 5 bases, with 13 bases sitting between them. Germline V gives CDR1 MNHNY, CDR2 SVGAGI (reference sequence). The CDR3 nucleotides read TGTGCCAGCAGTTACTCGATGGGTACCGGGGAGACCCAGTACTTC. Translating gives CASSYSMGTGETQYF.

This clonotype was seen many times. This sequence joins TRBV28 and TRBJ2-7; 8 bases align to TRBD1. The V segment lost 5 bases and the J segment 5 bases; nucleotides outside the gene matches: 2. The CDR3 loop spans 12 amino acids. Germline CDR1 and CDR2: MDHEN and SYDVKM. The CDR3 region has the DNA TGTGCCAGCAGTGCAGGGGGCCACGAGCAGTACTTC. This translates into CASSAGGHEQYF.

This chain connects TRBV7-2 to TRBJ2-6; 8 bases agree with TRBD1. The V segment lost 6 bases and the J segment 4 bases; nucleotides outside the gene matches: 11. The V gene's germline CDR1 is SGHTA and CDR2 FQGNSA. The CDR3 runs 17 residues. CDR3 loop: CASSFWQGATGANVLTF. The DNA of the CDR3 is TGTGCCAGCAGTTTTTGGCAGGGGGCGACCGGGGCCAACGTCCTGACTTTC.

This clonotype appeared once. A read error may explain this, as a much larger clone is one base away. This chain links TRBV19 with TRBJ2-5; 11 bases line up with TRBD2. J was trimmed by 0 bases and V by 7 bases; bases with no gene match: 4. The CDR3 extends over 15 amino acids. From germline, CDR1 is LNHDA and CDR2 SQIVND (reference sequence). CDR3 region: CASTEGLADQETQYF. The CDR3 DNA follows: TGTGCCAGTACTGAGGGACTAGCGGACCAAGAGACCCAGTACTTC.

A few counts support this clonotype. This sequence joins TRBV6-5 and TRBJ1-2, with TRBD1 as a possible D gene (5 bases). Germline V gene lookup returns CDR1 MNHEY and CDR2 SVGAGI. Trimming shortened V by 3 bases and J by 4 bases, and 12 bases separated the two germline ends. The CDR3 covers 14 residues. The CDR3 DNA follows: TGTGCCAGCAGTTATGACAGCAATCTCTATGGCTACACCTTC. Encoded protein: CASSYDSNLYGYTF.

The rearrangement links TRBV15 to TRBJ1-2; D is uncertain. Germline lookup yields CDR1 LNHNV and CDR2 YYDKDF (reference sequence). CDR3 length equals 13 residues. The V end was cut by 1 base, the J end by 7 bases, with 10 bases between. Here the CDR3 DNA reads TGTGCCACCAGCAGAGTTGGGAGAGGTGGCTACACCTTC. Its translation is CATSRVGRGGYTF.

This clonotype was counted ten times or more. Here the CDR3 reads CATSREVLSSGTYEQYF. The CDR3 DNA reads TGTGCCACCAGCAGAGAAGTCTTATCTAGCGGGACTTACGAGCAGTACTTC. This chain connects TRBV15 to TRBJ2-7, with 9 bases lining up with TRBD2. Germline loops: CDR1 LNHNV, CDR2 YYDKDF (reference sequence). The V and J ends lost 0 bases and 4 bases, in that order; junction bases with no gene match: 10. The CDR3 loop spans 17 amino acids.

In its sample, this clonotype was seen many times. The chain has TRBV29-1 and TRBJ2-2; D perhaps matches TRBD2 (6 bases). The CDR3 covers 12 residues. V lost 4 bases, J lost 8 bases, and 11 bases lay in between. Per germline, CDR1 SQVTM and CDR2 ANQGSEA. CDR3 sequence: CSVGGDGGELFF. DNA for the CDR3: TGCAGCGTTGGGGGGGATGGTGGGGAGCTGTTTTTT.

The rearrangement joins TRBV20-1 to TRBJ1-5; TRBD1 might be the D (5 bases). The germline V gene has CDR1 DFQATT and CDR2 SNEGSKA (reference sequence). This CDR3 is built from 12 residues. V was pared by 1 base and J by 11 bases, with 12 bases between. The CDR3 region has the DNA TGCAGTGCTAGAGTTGGGGGGGAGACCCAGCATTTT. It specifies CSARVGGETQHF.

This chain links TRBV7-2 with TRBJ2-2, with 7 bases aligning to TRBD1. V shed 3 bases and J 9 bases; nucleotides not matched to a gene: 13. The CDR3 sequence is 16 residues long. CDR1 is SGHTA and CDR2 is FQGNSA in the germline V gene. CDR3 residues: CASSFATGMILRELFF. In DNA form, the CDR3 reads TGTGCCAGCAGCTTTGCGACAGGGATGATTCTACGGGAGCTGTTTTTT.

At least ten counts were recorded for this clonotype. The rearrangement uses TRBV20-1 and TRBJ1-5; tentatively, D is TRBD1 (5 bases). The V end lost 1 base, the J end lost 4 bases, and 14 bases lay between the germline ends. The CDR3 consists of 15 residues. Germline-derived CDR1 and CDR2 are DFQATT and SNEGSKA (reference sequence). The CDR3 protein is CSARAHGGGNQPQHF. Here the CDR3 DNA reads TGCAGTGCTAGAGCCCACGGGGGAGGGAATCAGCCCCAGCATTTT.

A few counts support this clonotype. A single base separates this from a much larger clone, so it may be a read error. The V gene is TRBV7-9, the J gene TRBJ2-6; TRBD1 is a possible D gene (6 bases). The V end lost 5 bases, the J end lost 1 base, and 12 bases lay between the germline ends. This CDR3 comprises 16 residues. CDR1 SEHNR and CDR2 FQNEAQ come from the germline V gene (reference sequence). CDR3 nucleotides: TGTGCCAGCAGCGCCGACAGGACTTCTGGGGCCAACGTCCTGACTTTC. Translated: CASSADRTSGANVLTF.

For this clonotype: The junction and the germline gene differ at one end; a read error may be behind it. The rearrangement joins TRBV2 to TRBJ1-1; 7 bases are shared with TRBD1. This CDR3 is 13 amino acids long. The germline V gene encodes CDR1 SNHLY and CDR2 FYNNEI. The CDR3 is CASCDRDTAEVFF. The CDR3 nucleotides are TGTGCCAGCTGCGACAGGGATACGGCTGAAGTTTTCTTT.

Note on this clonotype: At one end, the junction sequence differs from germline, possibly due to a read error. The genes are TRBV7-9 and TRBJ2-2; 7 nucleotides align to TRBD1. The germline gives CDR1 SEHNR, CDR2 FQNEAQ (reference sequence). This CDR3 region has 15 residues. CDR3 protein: CASSFTTGNAGELFF. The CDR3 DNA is TGTGCCAGCAGCTTTACGACAGGGAACGCCGGGGAGCTGTTTTTT.